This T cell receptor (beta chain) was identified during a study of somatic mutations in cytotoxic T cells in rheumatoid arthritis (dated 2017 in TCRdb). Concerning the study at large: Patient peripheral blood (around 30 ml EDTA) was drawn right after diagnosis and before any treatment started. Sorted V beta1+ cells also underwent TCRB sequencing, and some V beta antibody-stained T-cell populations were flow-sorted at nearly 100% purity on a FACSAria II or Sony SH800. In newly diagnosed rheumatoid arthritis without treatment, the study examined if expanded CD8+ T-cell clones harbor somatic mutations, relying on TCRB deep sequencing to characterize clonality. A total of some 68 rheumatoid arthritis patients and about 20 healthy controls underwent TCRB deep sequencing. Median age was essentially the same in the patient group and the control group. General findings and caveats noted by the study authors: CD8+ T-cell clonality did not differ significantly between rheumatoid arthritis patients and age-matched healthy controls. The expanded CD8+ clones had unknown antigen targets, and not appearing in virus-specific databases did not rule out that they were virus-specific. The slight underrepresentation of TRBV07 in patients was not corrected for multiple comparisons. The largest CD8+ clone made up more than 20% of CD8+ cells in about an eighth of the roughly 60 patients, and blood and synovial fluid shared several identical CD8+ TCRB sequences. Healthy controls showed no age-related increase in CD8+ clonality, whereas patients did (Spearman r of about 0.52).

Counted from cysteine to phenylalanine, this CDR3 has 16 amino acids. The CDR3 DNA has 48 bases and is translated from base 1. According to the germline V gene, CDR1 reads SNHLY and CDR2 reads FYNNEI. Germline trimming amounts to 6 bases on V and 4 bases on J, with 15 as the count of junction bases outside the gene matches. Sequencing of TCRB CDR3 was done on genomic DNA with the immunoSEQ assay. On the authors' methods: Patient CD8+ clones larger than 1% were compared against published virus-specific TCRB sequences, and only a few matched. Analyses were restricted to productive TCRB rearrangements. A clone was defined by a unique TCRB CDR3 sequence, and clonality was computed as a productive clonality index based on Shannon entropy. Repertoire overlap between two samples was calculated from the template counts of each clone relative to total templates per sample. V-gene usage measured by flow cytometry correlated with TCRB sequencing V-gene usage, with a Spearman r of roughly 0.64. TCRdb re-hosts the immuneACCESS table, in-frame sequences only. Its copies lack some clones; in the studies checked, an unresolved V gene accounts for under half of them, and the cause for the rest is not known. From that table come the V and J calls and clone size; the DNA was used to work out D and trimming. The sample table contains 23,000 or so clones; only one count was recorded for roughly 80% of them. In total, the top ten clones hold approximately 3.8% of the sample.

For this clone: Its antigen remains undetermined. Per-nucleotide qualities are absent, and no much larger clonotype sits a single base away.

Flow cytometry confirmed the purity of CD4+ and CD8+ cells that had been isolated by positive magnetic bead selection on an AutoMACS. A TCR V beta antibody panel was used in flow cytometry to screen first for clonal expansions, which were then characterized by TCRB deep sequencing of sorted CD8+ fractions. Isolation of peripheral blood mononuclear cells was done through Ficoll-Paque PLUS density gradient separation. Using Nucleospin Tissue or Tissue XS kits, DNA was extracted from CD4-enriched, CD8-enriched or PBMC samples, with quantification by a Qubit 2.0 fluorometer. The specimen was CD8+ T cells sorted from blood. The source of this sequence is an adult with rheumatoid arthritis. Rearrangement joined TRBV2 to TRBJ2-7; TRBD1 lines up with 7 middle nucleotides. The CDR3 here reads CASSPVGGTEDYEQYF. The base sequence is TGTGCCAGCAGCCCCGTGGGTGGGACAGAAGATTACGAGCAGTACTTC.